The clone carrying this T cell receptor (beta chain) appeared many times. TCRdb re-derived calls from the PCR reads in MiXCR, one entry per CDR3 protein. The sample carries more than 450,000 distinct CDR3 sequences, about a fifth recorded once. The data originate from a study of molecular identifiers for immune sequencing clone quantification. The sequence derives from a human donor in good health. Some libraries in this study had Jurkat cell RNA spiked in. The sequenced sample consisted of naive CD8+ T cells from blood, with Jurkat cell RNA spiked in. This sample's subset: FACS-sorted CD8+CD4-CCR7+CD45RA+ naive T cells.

CDR3 sequence reads: CASSQVPSGTYNEQFF. The CDR3 DNA follows: TGTGCCAGCAGTCAGGTTCCTAGCGGAACGTACAATGAGCAGTTCTTC. The V call is TRBV28, the J call TRBJ2-1; 7 bases line up with TRBD2. This CDR3 is built from 16 residues. Germline V gene lookup returns CDR1 MDHEN and CDR2 SYDVKM. V shed 5 bases, J shed 4 bases, and the junction held 11 bases outside the gene matches.